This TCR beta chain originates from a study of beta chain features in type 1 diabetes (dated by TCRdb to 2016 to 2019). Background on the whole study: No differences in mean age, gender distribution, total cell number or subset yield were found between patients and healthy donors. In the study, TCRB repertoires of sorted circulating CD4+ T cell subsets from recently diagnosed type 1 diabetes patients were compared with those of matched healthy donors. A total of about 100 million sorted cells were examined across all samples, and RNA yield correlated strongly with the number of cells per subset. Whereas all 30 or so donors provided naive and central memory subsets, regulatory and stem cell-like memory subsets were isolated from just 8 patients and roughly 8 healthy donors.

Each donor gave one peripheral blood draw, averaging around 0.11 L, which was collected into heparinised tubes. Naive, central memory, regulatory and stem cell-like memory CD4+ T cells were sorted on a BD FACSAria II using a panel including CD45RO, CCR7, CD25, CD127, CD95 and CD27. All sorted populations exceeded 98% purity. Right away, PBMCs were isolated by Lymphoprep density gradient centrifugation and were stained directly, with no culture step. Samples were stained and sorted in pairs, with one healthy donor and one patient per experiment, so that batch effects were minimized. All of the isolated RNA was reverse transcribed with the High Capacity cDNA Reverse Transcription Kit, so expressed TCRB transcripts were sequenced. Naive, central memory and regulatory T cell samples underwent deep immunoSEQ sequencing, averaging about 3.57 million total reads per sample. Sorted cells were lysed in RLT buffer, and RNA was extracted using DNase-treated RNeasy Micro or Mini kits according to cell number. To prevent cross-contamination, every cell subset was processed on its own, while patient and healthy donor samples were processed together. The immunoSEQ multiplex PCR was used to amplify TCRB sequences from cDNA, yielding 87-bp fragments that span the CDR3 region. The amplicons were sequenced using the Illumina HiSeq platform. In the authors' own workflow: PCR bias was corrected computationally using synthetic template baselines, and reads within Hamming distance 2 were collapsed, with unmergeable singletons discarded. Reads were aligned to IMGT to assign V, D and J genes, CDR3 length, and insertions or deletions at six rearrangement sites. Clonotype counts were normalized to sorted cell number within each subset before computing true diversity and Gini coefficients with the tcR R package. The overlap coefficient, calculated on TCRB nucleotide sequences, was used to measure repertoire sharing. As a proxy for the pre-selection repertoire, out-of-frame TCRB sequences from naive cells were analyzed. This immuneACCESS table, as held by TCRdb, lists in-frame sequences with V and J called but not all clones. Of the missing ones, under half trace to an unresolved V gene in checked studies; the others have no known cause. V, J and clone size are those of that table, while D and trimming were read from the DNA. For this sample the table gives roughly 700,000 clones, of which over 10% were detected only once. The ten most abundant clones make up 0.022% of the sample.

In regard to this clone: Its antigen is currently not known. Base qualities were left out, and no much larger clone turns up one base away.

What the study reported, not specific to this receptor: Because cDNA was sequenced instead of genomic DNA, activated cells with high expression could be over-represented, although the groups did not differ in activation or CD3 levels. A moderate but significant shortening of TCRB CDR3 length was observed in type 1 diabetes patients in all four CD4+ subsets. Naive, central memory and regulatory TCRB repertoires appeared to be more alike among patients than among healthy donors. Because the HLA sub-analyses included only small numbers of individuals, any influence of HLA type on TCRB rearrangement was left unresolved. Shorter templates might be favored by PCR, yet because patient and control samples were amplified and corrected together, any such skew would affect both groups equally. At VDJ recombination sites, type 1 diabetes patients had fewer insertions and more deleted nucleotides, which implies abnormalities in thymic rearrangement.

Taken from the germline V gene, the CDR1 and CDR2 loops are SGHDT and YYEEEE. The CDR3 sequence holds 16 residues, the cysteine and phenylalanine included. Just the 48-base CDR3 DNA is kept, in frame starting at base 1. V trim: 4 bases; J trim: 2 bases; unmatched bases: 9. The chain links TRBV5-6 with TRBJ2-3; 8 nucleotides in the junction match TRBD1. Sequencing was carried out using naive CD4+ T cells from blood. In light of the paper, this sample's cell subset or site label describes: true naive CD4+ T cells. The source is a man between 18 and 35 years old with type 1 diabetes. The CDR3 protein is CASSLTGESNTDTQYF. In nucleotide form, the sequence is TGTGCCAGCAGCCTGACAGGGGAAAGTAACACAGATACGCAGTATTTT.